This T cell receptor (beta chain) was identified in a study of blood T cell repertoires in COVID-19. The CDR3 spans 13 residues. Trimming at V came to 4 bases and at J to 2 bases, leaving 3 bases not matched to a gene. Germline V gene data show CDR1 as SGHRS and CDR2 as YFSETQ. This clone was seen a few times. Libraries were prepared by immunoSEQ multiplex PCR; TCRdb keeps only in-frame clonotypes and omits some of them. The sample holds around 280,000 clones, roughly 87% seen once. V gene TRBV5-1 combines with J gene TRBJ2-7; 7 nucleotides align to TRBD1. This TCR came from a woman aged 40-49 years who had recovered from COVID-19. Sequencing was carried out using PBMCs or T cells enriched from blood (not recorded which). The CDR3 region is CASSEQGAYEQYF. The CDR3 DNA reads TGCGCCAGCAGCGAGCAGGGGGCCTACGAGCAGTACTTC.